The clone carrying this T cell receptor (beta chain) showed up just a few times. The entry originates in a study of T cells in Graves' hyperthyroidism and ophthalmopathy. Germline V lookup: CDR1 SGHRS, CDR2 YFSETQ. The CDR3 covers 14 residues. J was trimmed by 8 bases and V by 3 bases; bases with no gene match: 6. Amplification yielded TCR beta CDR3 regions, with RNA transcripts as the source. Initially, a first-round RT-PCR of the TCR CDR3 employed the HTBI primer set. TCRdb ran MiXCR on the multiplex PCR reads and lists one entry per CDR3 protein. The sample has about 210,000 distinct CDR3 sequences, about 15% seen once.

Sequencing input: blood. The gene calls are TRBV5-1 and TRBJ2-1; TRBD1 matches at 9 bases. The TCR sequence derives from a man between 45 and 60 years old with Graves' hyperthyroidism. The CDR3 nucleotides read TGCGCCAGCAGCTACGGGACAGGGTCGGATGAGCAGTTCTTC. It yields the protein CASSYGTGSDEQFF.